The sequence of this T cell receptor beta chain was determined in a study of shared clonotypes between healthy human individuals. Broader study findings: Sharing across four donors was seen in 4.5% to 6.5% of naive CD4 clonotypes.

The CDR3 extends over 17 amino acids. V was pared by 0 bases and J by 0 bases, with 12 bases between. Germline values: CDR1 SGHAT, CDR2 FQNNGV. About this clone: What it binds is not known.

Some clones are missing from TCRdb's copy, which holds only in-frame ones; the method was immunoSEQ multiplex PCR. There are some 550,000 clones in the sample; approximately 97% occur only once, and 0.045% to 0.06% lies in the top ten. The genes are TRBV11-2 and TRBJ1-3; no definite D call. The sequencing input was naive CD4+ T cells sorted from blood. Sample subset: CD45RA+ positively selected. This clonotype was obtained from a young woman in good health. Written as DNA, the CDR3 is TGTGCCAGCAGCTTAGAACGGCAGCCTCCCTCTGGAAACACCATATATTTT. It yields the protein CASSLERQPPSGNTIYF.